These T cell receptor beta chains were read from a single sample in a study of shared clonotypes between healthy human individuals. Assay: immunoSEQ multiplex PCR; the TCRdb copy retains only in-frame clones and omits some. The table includes under 650,000 clones, approximately 95% detected once. Sample: naive CD4+ T cells sorted from blood. All receptors come from a young woman in good health. The CDR3 runs from the conserved cysteine through the conserved F or W. The order of the fields is J gene, V gene, D gene, clone size, CDR3 protein, CDR3 DNA. A D gene is named only where the DNA matches it firmly. Some rows have no size entry. The others give once, few or many, or a class for an expanded clone.

TRBJ1-6 TRBV6-5 NA NA CASSNTGGILPLHF TGTGCCAGCAGTAACACCGGAGGGATACTACCCCTCCACTTT
TRBJ1-5 TRBV29-1 NA NA CSVGDTSNQPQHF TGCAGCGTTGGGGACACTAGCAATCAGCCCCAGCATTTT
TRBJ1-4 TRBV5-1 NA once CASSPAARNEKLFF TGCGCCAGCAGCCCGGCCGCGCGGAATGAAAAACTGTTTTTT
TRBJ2-7 TRBV4-1 NA NA CASSQDGISYEQYF TGCGCCAGCAGCCAGGACGGAATTTCCTACGAGCAGTACTTC
TRBJ1-1 TRBV19 TRBD1 NA CASSAARDREAFF TGTGCCAGTAGTGCCGCTCGGGACAGGGAAGCTTTCTTT
TRBJ1-5 TRBV28 NA NA CASNHLTGSGNQPQHF TGTGCCAGCAACCATCTTACAGGGTCCGGCAATCAGCCCCAGCATTTT
TRBJ2-1 TRBV10-3 TRBD2 NA CAISELAGSYDEQFF TGTGCCATCAGTGAACTAGCGGGATCATACGATGAGCAGTTCTTC
TRBJ1-6 TRBV15 TRBD1 NA CATSKTGQSNSPLHF TGTGCCACCAGCAAAACGGGACAGTCTAATTCACCCCTCCACTTT
TRBJ2-2 TRBV6-5 NA NA CASSYSLGRGTGELFF TGTGCCAGCAGTTACTCGCTCGGGAGAGGCACCGGGGAGCTGTTTTTT
TRBJ2-3 TRBV11-3 NA NA CASSLGPSTDTQYF TGTGCCAGCAGCTTAGGTCCTAGCACAGATACGCAGTATTTT
TRBJ2-1 TRBV18 NA NA CASSLAAYSYNEQFF TGTGCCAGCTCTTTAGCGGCCTACTCCTACAATGAGCAGTTCTTC
TRBJ2-5 TRBV11-2 TRBD2 NA CASGTSKEETQYF TGTGCCAGCGGGACTAGTAAGGAAGAGACCCAGTACTTC
TRBJ2-6 TRBV10-3 TRBD1 NA CAMAGGQANVLTF TGTGCCATGGCAGGGGGCCAGGCCAACGTCCTGACTTTC
TRBJ1-4 TRBV4-1 NA NA CASSQGHREKLFF TGCGCCAGCAGCCAAGGACACCGTGAAAAACTGTTTTTT
TRBJ1-5 TRBV28 NA NA CASSIGGFDNQPQHF TGTGCCAGCAGTATAGGGGGGTTCGACAATCAGCCCCAGCATTTT
TRBJ2-7 TRBV6-6 TRBD1 NA CASRRTGEITYEQYF TGTGCCAGCAGACGGACAGGGGAGATAACCTACGAGCAGTACTTC
TRBJ2-5 TRBV7-9 NA NA CASRDNGTGRPETQYF TGTGCCAGCAGGGATAATGGCACGGGGAGGCCTGAGACCCAGTACTTC
TRBJ2-3 TRBV20-1 NA NA CSARNADTQYF TGCAGTGCTAGAAATGCGGATACGCAGTATTTT
TRBJ2-3 TRBV7-9 TRBD2 NA CASSLAIAGLADTQYF TGTGCCAGCAGCTTAGCGATAGCGGGGCTGGCAGATACGCAGTATTTT
TRBJ2-4 TRBV5-1 TRBD1 once CASSGAGTGGLRGIQYF TGCGCCAGCAGCGGAGCCGGGACAGGGGGTCTGAGAGGGATTCAGTACTTC